This is a list of T cell receptor beta chains from one sample in a study of blood T cell repertoires in COVID-19. Generated by immunoSEQ multiplex PCR, the TCRdb table keeps only in-frame clones and is missing some. The table lists hundreds of thousands of clones, 85% to 95% of them singletons. Sample: PBMCs or T cells enriched from blood (not recorded which). All receptors derive from a woman in her late teens or twenties who had recovered from COVID-19. Each CDR3 is given with its conserved first and last residue. A D gene is named only where the DNA matches it firmly. Rows may omit the clone size; those that give it use once, few, many or a size class.

once,TRBD2,TRBJ2-1,TRBV27,TGTGCCAGCAGTCTACAATCCCGGGACTATAGTGAGCAGTTCTTC,CASSLQSRDYSEQFF
-,-,TRBJ2-7,TRBV28,TGTGCCAGCGTGGGACTGGCCTACGAGCAGTACTTC,CASVGLAYEQYF
few,-,TRBJ2-7,TRBV6-1,TGTGCCAGCAGTGAGTTTACTAAGGCGTACGAGCAGTACTTC,CASSEFTKAYEQYF
-,TRBD1,TRBJ1-1,TRBV10-3,TGTGCCATCAGAGTCCCCGGGACAGTTGAAGCTTTCTTT,CAIRVPGTVEAFF
-,TRBD2,TRBJ2-1,TRBV24-1,TGTGCCACCAGTGGGGGGGGCAATGAGCAGTTCTTC,CATSGGGNEQFF
-,TRBD1,TRBJ1-1,TRBV14,TGTGCCAGCAGCCTCTGGACAGGGAACACTGAAGCTTTCTTT,CASSLWTGNTEAFF
-,-,TRBJ1-5,TRBV28,TGTGCCAGCAGTTTTCTGAGGGGCAATCAGCCCCAGCATTTT,CASSFLRGNQPQHF
-,TRBD2,TRBJ2-7,TRBV28,TGTGCCAGCAGTTTGACGGGACTAGGGTCTTACGAGCAGTACTTC,CASSLTGLGSYEQYF
-,-,TRBJ1-2,TRBV7-8,TGTGCCAGCAGCTTATTGAGAGGCTATGGCTACACCTTC,CASSLLRGYGYTF
-,-,TRBJ2-7,TRBV28,TGTGCCAGCAGCGTCCAGGGAGGAGGCTACGAGCAGTACTTC,CASSVQGGGYEQYF
-,-,TRBJ1-5,TRBV27,TGTGCCAGCAGTTTAACAGGGTTGAACCAGCCCCAGCATTTT,CASSLTGLNQPQHF
once,TRBD2,TRBJ2-3,TRBV7-8,TGTGCCAGCAGCTTAGCCCGGACTAGTACGCAGTATTTT,CASSLARTSTQYF
-,-,TRBJ1-1,TRBV7-8,TGTGCCAGCAGCTTAGGGCGAGGGATACTGAACACTGAAGCTTTCTTT,CASSLGRGILNTEAFF
once,TRBD2,TRBJ2-1,TRBV27,TGTGCCAGCAGTTTGACTAGCGGGTTAGATGAGCAGTTCTTC,CASSLTSGLDEQFF
-,-,TRBJ1-2,TRBV7-2,TGTGCCAGCAGCTTAGCGGACACGGAATATGGCTACACCTTC,CASSLADTEYGYTF
once,-,TRBJ1-5,TRBV4-3,TGCGCCAGCAGCCAAGAAGTGGGCCATAGCAATCAGCCCCAGCATTTT,CASSQEVGHSNQPQHF
-,TRBD1,TRBJ2-7,TRBV18,TGTGCCAGCTCCCCCTCACAGGGGTACGAGCAGTACTTC,CASSPSQGYEQYF
-,TRBD2,TRBJ2-1,TRBV19,TGTGCCAGCTCCAGCGGGAGAGGAGATGAGCAGTTCTTC,CASSSGRGDEQFF
-,TRBD2,TRBJ2-3,TRBV7-2,TGTGCCAGCAGCTGGCCCGAGACTAGCGGGTCCGCAGATACGCAGTATTTT,CASSWPETSGSADTQYF
-,-,TRBJ1-4,TRBV5-1,TGCGCCAGCAGCTTGGGACTGAATAATGAAAAACTGTTTTTT,CASSLGLNNEKLFF
-,-,TRBJ1-2,TRBV5-6,TGTGCCAGCAGCGGGGCGGTAAAAGAGTATGGCTACACCTTC,CASSGAVKEYGYTF
-,TRBD1,TRBJ1-1,TRBV5-1,TGCGCCAGCAGCTTTTCCATTGAAAAGGGACAGGTGAACACTGAAGCTTTCTTT,CASSFSIEKGQVNTEAFF
once,-,TRBJ1-1,TRBV9,TGTGCCAGCAGCGCCCCCGGCGGGAACACTGAAGCTTTCTTT,CASSAPGGNTEAFF
once,TRBD2,TRBJ2-5,TRBV2,TGTGCCAGCAGGGCCGGGACTAGCGGCCTAGAGACCCAGTACTTC,CASRAGTSGLETQYF
-,TRBD1,TRBJ1-1,TRBV10-3,TGTGCCATCAGTGATCCGGGACAGCCGATGAACACTGAAGCTTTCTTT,CAISDPGQPMNTEAFF
-,-,TRBJ1-4,TRBV2,TGTGCCAGCAGTGTTGGAGGGACGGGGCTTAATGAAAAACTGTTTTTT,CASSVGGTGLNEKLFF
-,-,TRBJ1-2,TRBV5-1,TGCGCCAGCAGCTTGGGTGGGCGGGCTGGCTATGGCTACACCTTC,CASSLGGRAGYGYTF
-,-,TRBJ2-7,TRBV5-1,TGCGCCAGCAGCTTCCAGGGCGAGCAGTACTTC,CASSFQGEQYF
-,-,TRBJ2-7,TRBV6-5,TGTGCCAGCAGTTACACCCTAGATGGGGAGCAGTACTTC,CASSYTLDGEQYF